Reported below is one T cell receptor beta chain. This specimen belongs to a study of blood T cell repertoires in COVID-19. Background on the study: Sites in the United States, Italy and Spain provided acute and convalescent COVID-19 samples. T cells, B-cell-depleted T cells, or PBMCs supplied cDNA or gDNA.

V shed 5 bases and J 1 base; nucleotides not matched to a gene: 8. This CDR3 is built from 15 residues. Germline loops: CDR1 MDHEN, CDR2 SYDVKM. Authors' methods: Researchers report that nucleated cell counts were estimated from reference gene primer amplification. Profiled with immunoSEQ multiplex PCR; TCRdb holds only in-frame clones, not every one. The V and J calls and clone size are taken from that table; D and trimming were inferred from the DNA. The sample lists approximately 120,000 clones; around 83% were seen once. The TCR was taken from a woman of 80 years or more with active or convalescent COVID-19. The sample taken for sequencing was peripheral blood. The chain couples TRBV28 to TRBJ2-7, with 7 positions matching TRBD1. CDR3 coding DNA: TGTGCCAGCAGTCCTCAGGACAGGCCTTCCTACGAGCAGTACTTC. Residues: CASSPQDRPSYEQYF. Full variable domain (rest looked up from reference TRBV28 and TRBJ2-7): DVKVTQSSRYLVKRTGEKVFLECVQDMDHENMFWYRQDPGLGLRLIYFSYDVKMKEKGDIPEGYSVSREKKERFSLILESASTNQTSMYLCASSPQDRPSYEQYFGPGTRLTVT.